This note documents a single TCR beta chain sequence. Following a re-call of the 5' RACE reads, TCRdb has one entry per CDR3 protein and lacks DNA. There are hundreds of thousands of distinct CDR3 sequences in the sample, with approximately 6.8% held by the top ten. This CDR3 has 14 amino acids. Looked up from germline, CDR1 is MNHNS and CDR2 is SASEGT. These data are taken from a study of T cells expressing NK-cell markers. For the study at large: Eight donors were sequenced, of whom seven were HCMV-seropositive, while the remaining one was HCMV-seronegative.

The clonotype originates from a woman aged 18 to 69 in good health. Sequenced: blood T cells: a sorted CD56 or NKG2C T cell subset, CD4+ or CD8+ T cells, or bulk PBMC T cells (not recorded which). The rearrangement uses TRBV6-1 and TRBJ1-6; the TCRdb call, TRBD1, lacks DNA for checking. The chain's CDR3 is CASSRQGGYSPLHF.